The rows below give T cell receptor beta chains drawn from one sample of a study of cytomegalovirus exposure and HLA in healthy donors. The method was immunoSEQ multiplex PCR; TCRdb's version includes in-frame clones alone and lacks a portion of them. This sample yields about 79,000 clones, of which 65% to 70% are seen a single time; approximately 6.9% belongs to the top ten. The sample comprised PBMCs. These receptors were obtained from a woman in her forties or fifties in good health and CMV-seropositive. The CDR3 runs from the conserved cysteine through the conserved F or W. D genes are given only for firm matches. Clone sizes are given selectively: once, few, many, or a class where the clone is expanded.

CDR3nt,CDR3aa,d_gene,j_gene,v_gene,abundance
TGTGCCAGCAGGTATACAGGGGGCTACGAGCAGTACTTC,CASRYTGGYEQYF,TRBD1,TRBJ2-7,TRBV7-2,few
TGTGCCAGTAGTGTTCGGACAGGGAATAATTCACCCCTCCACTTT,CASSVRTGNNSPLHF,TRBD1,TRBJ1-6,TRBV19,-
TGTGCCAGCAGTGAGGAGGGGAGGTACAATGAGCAGTTCTTC,CASSEEGRYNEQFF,-,TRBJ2-1,TRBV11-3,-
TGTGCCATCAGGGACACCCCTAACTATGGCTACACCTTC,CAIRDTPNYGYTF,-,TRBJ1-2,TRBV10-3,-
TGTGCCAGCAGTTACGGGACAGTTTATGGCTACACCTTC,CASSYGTVYGYTF,TRBD1,TRBJ1-2,TRBV6-5,-
TGTGCCAGCAGTTATAATTCAAGGAGGGCTGGAAACACCATATATTTT,CASSYNSRRAGNTIYF,-,TRBJ1-3,TRBV6-6,-
TGTGCCAGCGGCAAAACAGGGGGCGGGAACACTGAAGCTTTCTTT,CASGKTGGGNTEAFF,TRBD1,TRBJ1-1,TRBV7-9,-
TGTGCCAGCAGCCCTCTAACCACAGATACGCAGTATTTT,CASSPLTTDTQYF,-,TRBJ2-3,TRBV9,-
TGTGCCAGTAGTACGGGACACTCGAACACTGAAGCTTTCTTT,CASSTGHSNTEAFF,-,TRBJ1-1,TRBV19,-
TGTGCCAGCAGCGTATCTAGTAGTTCCGATACGCAGTATTTT,CASSVSSSSDTQYF,-,TRBJ2-3,TRBV9,once
TGTGCCAGCAGCTTAGGTGGGACAGGGAGCAACACTGAAGCTTTCTTT,CASSLGGTGSNTEAFF,TRBD1,TRBJ1-1,TRBV11-3,-